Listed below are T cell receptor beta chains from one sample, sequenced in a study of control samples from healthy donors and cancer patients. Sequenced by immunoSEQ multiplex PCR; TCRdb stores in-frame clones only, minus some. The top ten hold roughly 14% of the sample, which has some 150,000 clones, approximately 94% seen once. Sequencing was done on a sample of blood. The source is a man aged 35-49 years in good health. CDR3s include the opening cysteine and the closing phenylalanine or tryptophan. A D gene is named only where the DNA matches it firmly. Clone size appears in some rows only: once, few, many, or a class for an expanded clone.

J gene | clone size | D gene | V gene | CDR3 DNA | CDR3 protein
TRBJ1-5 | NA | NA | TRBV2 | TGTGCCAGCAGTCCCGGGACACCCATTAGCAATCAGCCCCAGCATTTT | CASSPGTPISNQPQHF
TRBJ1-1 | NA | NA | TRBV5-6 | TGTGCCAGCAGCCGTCCCCCGGACACTGAAGCTTTCTTT | CASSRPPDTEAFF
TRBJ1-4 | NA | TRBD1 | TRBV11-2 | TGTGCCAGCAGCTTCGGGGACAGCCTGAATGAAAAACTGTTTTTT | CASSFGDSLNEKLFF
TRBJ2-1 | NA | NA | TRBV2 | TGTGCCAGCATCTCAGGGGGGGCGGGAGGTTACAATGAGCAGTTCTTC | CASISGGAGGYNEQFF
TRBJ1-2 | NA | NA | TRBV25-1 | TGTGCCAGCGTCGACATTAACTATGGCTACACCTTC | CASVDINYGYTF
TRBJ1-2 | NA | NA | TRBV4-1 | TGCGCCAGCAGCCAAGCTCATTTGCGGCAGGAGAGTAACTATGGCTACACCTTC | CASSQAHLRQESNYGYTF
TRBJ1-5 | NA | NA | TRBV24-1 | TGTGCCACCCGACCCGCGGACGATCAGCCCCAGCATTTT | CATRPADDQPQHF
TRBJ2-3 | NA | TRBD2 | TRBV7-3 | TGTGCCAGCAGCCCCACTAGCGGGGAAGGAACTACGCAGTATTTT | CASSPTSGEGTTQYF
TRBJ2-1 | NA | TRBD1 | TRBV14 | TGTGCCAGCAGCCAAGATAGATCCACAGGGGCGCTCCCCTACAATGAGCAGTTCTTC | CASSQDRSTGALPYNEQFF
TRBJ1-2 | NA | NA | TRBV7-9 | TGTGCCAGCAGCCTCGACGAGGGGTATGGCTACACCTTC | CASSLDEGYGYTF
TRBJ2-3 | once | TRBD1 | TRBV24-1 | TGTGCCACCAGTGGTCAGAACAGGGGGACAGATACGCAGTATTTT | CATSGQNRGTDTQYF
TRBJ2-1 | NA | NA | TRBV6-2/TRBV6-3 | TGTGCCAGCAGTTACACCAATGAGCAGTTCTTC | CASSYTNEQFF
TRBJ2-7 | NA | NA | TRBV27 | TGTGCCAGCAGTCCTCCGGGTAGGGCCTACGAGCAGTACTTC | CASSPPGRAYEQYF
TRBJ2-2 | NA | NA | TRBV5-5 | TGTGCCAGCAGCTTTGCCAGGGATAACGGGGAGCTGTTTTTT | CASSFARDNGELFF
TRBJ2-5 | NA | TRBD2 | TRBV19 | TGTGCCAGTTCCGGTTCAAGCGGGAGAGAGACCCAGTACTTC | CASSGSSGRETQYF
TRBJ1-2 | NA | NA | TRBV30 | TGTGCCTGGAGTGTAGGTTCCACGGGGTCGGGCTATGGCTACACCTTC | CAWSVGSTGSGYGYTF
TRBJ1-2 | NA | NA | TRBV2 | TGTGCCAGCAGTGACCGGCAGTCTCTACTCTATGGCTACACCTTC | CASSDRQSLLYGYTF
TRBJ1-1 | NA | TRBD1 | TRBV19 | TGTGCCAGTAGTTTTGACAGGGGAGGTGAAGCTTTCTTT | CASSFDRGGEAFF
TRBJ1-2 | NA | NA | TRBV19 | TGTGCCAGTACCCTACCGGGACTCCGAAGGGGTGGCTACACCTTC | CASTLPGLRRGGYTF
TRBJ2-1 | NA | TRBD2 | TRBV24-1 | TGTGCCACCATGACTAGCAACAATGAGCAGTTCTTC | CATMTSNNEQFF
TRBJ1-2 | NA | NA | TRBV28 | TGTGCCAGCAGTTTATTGTCGGGTGGCTACACCTTC | CASSLLSGGYTF
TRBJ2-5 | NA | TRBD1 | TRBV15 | TGTGCCACGATACAAGTATGGGTAAGGGGGCGGTTGGCCAAAGAGACCCAGTACTTC | CATIQVWVRGRLAKETQYF
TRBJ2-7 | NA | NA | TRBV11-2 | TGTGCCAGCAGCTTATCTCTTGCAGGGACCTACGAGCAGTACTTC | CASSLSLAGTYEQYF
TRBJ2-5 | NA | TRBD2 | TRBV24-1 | TGTGCCACCAGTGATTCCGGGACTAGCATGGGAGAGACCCAGTACTTC | CATSDSGTSMGETQYF
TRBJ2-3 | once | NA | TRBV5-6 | TGTGCCAGCAGCTCACGGTGGCTTAGCACAGATACGCAGTATTTT | CASSSRWLSTDTQYF
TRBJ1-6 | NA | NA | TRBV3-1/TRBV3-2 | TGTGCCAGCAGCCAGGGGTCAAATAATTCACCCCTCCACTTT | CASSQGSNNSPLHF
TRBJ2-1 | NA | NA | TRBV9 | TGTGCCAGCAGCGAACCTCCGCACGAGTACAATGAGCAGTTCTTC | CASSEPPHEYNEQFF
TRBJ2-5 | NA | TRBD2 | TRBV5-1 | TGCGCCAGCAGCCTCCTCTCCGTGAGCGGGGGAGAGACCCAGTACTTC | CASSLLSVSGGETQYF
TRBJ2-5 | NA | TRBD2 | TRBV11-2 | TGTGCCAGCAGCTTAGTCGTCCAGCGGGGGGGCCGGTGGGAGACCCAGTACTTC | CASSLVVQRGGRWETQYF